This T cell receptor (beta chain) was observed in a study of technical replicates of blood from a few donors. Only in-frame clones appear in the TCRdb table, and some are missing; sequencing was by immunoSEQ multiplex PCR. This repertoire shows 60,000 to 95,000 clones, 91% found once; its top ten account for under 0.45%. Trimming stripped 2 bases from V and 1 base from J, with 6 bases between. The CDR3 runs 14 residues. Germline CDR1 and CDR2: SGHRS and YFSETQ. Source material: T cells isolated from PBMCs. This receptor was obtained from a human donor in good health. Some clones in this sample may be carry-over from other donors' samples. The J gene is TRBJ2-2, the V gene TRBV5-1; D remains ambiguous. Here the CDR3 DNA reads TGCGCCAGCAGCTTTCCACAGAACACCGGGGAGCTGTTTTTT. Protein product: CASSFPQNTGELFF.